This record concerns one TCR beta chain sequence. Using immunoSEQ multiplex PCR, the repertoire was profiled, and TCRdb retains in-frame clones only, with some absent. The sample lists over 200,000 clones, 85% occurring once. This entry is derived from a study of blood T cell repertoires in COVID-19. Germline CDR1 is MNHEY and CDR2 is SVGAGI. The CDR3 runs 13 residues. V trimming: 7 bases; J trimming: 8 bases; junction bases outside the gene matches: 10. Participant ages covered about 18 to 89 years across 20 to 30 US areas. Recovered status in Cohort 3 required two negative PCRs, clearance, or symptom resolution.

Specimen: PBMCs or T cells enriched from blood (not recorded which). This chain joins TRBV6-5 and TRBJ1-1, with 7 bases identical to TRBD1. The origin of this receptor is a man aged 40-49 years who had recovered from COVID-19. The CDR3 nucleotides read TGTGCCAGCACCCCCGGACAGGCGAACGAAGCTTTCTTT. Translated, it gives CASTPGQANEAFF.